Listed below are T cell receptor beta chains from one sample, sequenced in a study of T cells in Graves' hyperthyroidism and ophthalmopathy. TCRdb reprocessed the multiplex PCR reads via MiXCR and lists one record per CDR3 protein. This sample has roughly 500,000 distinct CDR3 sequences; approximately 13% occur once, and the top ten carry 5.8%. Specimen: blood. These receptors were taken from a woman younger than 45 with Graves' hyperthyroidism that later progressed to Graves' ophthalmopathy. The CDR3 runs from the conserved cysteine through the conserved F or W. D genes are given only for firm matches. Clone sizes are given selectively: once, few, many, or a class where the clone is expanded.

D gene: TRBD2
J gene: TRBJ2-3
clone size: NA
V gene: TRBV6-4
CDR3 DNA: TGTGCCAGCAGTGACTCACCAGCGGGAGGGACGCAGTATTTT
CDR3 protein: CASSDSPAGGTQYF

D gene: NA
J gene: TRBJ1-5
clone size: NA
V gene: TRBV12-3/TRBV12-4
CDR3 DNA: TGTGCCAGCACCCCCCGAGGGGGTGTGGGGTTCGGTCAGCCCCAGCATTTT
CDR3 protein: CASTPRGGVGFGQPQHF

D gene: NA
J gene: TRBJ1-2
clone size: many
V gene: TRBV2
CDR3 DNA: TGTGCCAGCTGGCTCGGAACAGCCTCGCCCGGGGATGGCTACACCTTC
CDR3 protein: CASWLGTASPGDGYTF

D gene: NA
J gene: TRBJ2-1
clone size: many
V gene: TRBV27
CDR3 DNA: TGTGCCAGCATTCCGGGGGGCGGGAAGTGGCAGTTCTTC
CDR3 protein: CASIPGGGKWQFF

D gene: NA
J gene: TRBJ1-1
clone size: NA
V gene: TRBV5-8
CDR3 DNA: TGTGCCAGCAGCATGGCGGGGAGGATGAACACTGAAGCTTTCTTT
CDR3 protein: CASSMAGRMNTEAFF

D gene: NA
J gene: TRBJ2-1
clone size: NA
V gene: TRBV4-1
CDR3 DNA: TGCGCCAGCAGCCAAGATAGGGCGTCGCTCTACAATGAGCAGTTCTTC
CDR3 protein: CASSQDRASLYNEQFF

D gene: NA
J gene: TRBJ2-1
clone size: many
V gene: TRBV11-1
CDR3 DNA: TGTGCCAGCAGCCCCGTGGGGGCCAACAATGAGCAGTTCTTC
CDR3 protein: CASSPVGANNEQFF

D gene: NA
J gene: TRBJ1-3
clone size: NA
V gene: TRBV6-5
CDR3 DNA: TGTGCCAGCAGTTTCGACAGGACCGAAGGAAACACCATATATTTT
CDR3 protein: CASSFDRTEGNTIYF

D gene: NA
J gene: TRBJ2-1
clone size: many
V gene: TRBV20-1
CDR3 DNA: TGCAGTGCTCGCCCCGGGACTTCTTACAATGAGCAGTTCTTC
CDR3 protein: CSARPGTSYNEQFF

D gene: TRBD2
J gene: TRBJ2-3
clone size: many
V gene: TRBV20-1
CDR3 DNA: TGCAGTGATACGGGAGGGGCTGGGACAGATACGCAGTATTTT
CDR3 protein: CSDTGGAGTDTQYF

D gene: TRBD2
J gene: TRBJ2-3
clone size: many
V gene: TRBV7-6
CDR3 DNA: TGTGCCAGCAGCTTAGTGGTGGGACTAGCGGTACAACAAACAGATACGCAGTATTTT
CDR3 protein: CASSLVVGLAVQQTDTQYF

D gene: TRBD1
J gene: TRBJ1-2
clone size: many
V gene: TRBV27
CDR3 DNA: TGTGCCAGCAGTTTATCCAGGGGGGACTATGGCTACACCTTC
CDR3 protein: CASSLSRGDYGYTF

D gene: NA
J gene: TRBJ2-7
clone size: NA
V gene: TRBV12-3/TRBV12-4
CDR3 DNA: TGTGCCAGCAAACCCGGGGACTCCTACGAGCAGTACTTC
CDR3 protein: CASKPGDSYEQYF

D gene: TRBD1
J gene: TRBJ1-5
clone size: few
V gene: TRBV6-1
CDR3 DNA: TGTGCCAGCAGTATACAGGGGCGGGAACAGCCCCAGCATTTT
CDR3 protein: CASSIQGREQPQHF

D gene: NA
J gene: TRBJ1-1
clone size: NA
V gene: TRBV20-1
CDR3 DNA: TGCAGTGCTAGAGTCCAGGGTGGGAATGAAGCTTTCTTT
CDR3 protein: CSARVQGGNEAFF

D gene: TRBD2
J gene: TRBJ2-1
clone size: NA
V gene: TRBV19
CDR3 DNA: TGTGCCAGTAGTATAATGAGCGGGGCATACAATGAGCAGTTCTTC
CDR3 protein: CASSIMSGAYNEQFF

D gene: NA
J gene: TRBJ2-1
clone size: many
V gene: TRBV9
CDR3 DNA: TGTGCCAGCACCCCCAGCTCCTACAATGAGCAGTTCTTC
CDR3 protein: CASTPSSYNEQFF

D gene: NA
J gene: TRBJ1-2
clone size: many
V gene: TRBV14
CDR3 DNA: TGTGCCAGCAGCCAAGATATCGTAGACTATGGCTACACCTTC
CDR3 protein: CASSQDIVDYGYTF

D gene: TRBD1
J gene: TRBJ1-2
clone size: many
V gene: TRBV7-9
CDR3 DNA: TGTGCCAGCAGCTCTCCCGGGACAGGGAACTATGGCTACACCTTC
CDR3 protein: CASSSPGTGNYGYTF

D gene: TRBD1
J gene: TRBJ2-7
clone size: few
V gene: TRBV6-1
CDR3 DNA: TGTGCCAGCAGTGAGGGACAGGCGCCCTACGAGCAGTACTTC
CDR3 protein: CASSEGQAPYEQYF

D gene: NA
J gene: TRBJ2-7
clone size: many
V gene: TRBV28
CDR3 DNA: TGTGCCAGCAGTTTTGGGGACTCTCCCTACGAGCAGTACTTC
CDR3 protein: CASSFGDSPYEQYF

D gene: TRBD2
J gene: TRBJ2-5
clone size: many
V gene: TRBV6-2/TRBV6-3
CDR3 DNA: TGTGCCAGCAGTGTCGGACTAGCGGGAGTTAGGGGCCAAGAGACCCAGTACTTC
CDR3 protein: CASSVGLAGVRGQETQYF

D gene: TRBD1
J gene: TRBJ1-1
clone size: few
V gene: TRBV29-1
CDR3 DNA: TGCAGCGTCGACAGGGGCAGCACTGAAGCTTTCTTT
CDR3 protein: CSVDRGSTEAFF

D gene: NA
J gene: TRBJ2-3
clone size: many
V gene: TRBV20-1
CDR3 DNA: TGCAGTGCAACGACAGAAAAAGGCACAGATACGCAGTATTTT
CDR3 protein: CSATTEKGTDTQYF

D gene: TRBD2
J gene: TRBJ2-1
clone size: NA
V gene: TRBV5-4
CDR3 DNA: TGTGCCAGCAGCTTGAGGCTAGCGGGAGAGCACTCCTACAATGAGCAGTTCTTC
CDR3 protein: CASSLRLAGEHSYNEQFF

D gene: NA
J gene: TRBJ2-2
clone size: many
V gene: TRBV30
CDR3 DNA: TGTGCCTGGAGACGGGACGGGAACACCGGGGAGCTGTTTTTT
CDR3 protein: CAWRRDGNTGELFF

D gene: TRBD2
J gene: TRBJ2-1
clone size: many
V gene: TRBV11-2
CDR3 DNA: TGTGCCAGCAGCTTAGGGGACTATTATGAGCAGTTCTTC
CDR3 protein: CASSLGDYYEQFF

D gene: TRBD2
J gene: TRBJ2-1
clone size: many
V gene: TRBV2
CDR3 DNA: TGTGCCAGCAGTGAAGCAAGGTCTAGCGGGATTTCTAATGAGCAGTTCTTC
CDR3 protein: CASSEARSSGISNEQFF

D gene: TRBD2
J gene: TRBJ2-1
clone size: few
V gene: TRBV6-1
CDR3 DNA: TGTGCCAGCAGCTACGGTGGGGCGGGAGGGGTTGAGCAGTTCTTC
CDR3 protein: CASSYGGAGGVEQFF

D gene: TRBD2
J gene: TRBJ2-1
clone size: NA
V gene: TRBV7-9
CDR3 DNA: TGTGCCAGCAGCTTAGCGGGGACTAGCGGGAGTCCGGATGAGCAGTTCTTC
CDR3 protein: CASSLAGTSGSPDEQFF

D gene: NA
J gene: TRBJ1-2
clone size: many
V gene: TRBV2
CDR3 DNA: TGTGCCAGCAGCAAGGGAGGACAGCTCTTAAACTATGGCTACACCTTC
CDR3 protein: CASSKGGQLLNYGYTF

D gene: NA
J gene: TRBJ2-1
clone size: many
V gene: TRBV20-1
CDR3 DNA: TGCAGTGCCGCACAGGGAACTAGCGTTTCCTACAATGAGCAGTTCTTC
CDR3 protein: CSAAQGTSVSYNEQFF

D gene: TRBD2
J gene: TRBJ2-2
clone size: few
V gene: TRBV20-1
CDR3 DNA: TGCGGTGCAGTAGCGGGAGGGGACACCGGGGAGCTGTTTTTT
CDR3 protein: CGAVAGGDTGELFF

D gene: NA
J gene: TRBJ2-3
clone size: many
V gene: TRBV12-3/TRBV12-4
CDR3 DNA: TGTGCCAGCACCCTAGTCGCAGATACGCAGTATTTT
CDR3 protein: CASTLVADTQYF

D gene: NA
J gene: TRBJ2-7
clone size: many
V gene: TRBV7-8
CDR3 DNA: TGTGCCAGCCCCTTGGCAGGGCCGGACGAGCAGTACTTC
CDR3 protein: CASPLAGPDEQYF

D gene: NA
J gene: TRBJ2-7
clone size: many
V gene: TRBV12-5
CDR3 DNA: TGTGCTAGTGGTTTGGTAGTGGGGTCCTCCTACGAGCAGTACTTC
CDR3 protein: CASGLVVGSSYEQYF

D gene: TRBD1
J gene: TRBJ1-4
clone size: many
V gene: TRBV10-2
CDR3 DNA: TGCGCCAGCAGTGAGTCTCCTGGGACAGGGTCGGATGAAAAACTGTTTTTT
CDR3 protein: CASSESPGTGSDEKLFF

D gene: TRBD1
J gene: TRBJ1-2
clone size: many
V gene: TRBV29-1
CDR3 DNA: TGCAGCGTTCCAGGGGGCTTCGGTGGCTACACCTTC
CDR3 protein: CSVPGGFGGYTF

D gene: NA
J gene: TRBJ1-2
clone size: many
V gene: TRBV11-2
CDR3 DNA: TGTGCCAGCAGCTTACAGGGTGGTAGCTATGGCTACACCTTC
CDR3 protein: CASSLQGGSYGYTF

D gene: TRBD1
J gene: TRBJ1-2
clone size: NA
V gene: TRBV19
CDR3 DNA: TGTGCCAGTAGTAATTGGGGGACAGGGATCTATGGCTACACCTTC
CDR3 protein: CASSNWGTGIYGYTF

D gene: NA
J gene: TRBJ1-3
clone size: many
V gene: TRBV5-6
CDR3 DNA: TGTGCCAGCAGCTTATTCACGGGACTGCCCTCTGGAAACACCATATATTTT
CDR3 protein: CASSLFTGLPSGNTIYF

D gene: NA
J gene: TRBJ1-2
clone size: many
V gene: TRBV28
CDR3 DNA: TGTGCCAGCACCGCGACAGGAGAGGGTGGCTACACCTTC
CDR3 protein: CASTATGEGGYTF

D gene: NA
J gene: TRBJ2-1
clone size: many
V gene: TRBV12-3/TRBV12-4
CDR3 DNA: TGTGCCAGCAGCACTGTCGGTGGGGTCCTAAACAATGAGCAGTTCTTC
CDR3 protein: CASSTVGGVLNNEQFF

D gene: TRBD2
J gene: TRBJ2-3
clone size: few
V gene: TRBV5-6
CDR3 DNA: TGTGCCAGCAGCTTAGTAGCGGGACCAAGCACAGATACGCAGTATTTT
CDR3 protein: CASSLVAGPSTDTQYF

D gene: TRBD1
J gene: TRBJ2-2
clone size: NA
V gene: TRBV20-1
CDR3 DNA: TGCAGTGCACGGACAGGGGTAAACACCGGGGAGCTGTTTTTT
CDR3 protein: CSARTGVNTGELFF

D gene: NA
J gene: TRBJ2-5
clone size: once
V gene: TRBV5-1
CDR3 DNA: TGCGCCAGCAACTATGGCCGGGGTACCCGTCAAGAGACCCAGTACTTC
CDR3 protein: CASNYGRGTRQETQYF

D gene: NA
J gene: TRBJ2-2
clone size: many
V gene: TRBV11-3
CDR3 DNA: TGTGCCAGCAGGGACGACACCGGGGAGCTGTTTTTT
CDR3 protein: CASRDDTGELFF

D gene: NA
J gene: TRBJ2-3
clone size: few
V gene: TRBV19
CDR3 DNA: TGTGCCAGTAGCCCCCGGACGGCCCGCACAGATACGCAGTATTTT
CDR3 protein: CASSPRTARTDTQYF

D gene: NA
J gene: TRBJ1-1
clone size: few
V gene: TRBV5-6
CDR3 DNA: TGTGCCAGCAGCCCTTGGACTGCGAACACTGAAGCTTTCTTT
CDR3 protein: CASSPWTANTEAFF

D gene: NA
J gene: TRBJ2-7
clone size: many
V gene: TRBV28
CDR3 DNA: TGTGCCAGCAGTTTAGGTGGGTTGAGAAGTGAGCAGTACTTC
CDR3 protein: CASSLGGLRSEQYF

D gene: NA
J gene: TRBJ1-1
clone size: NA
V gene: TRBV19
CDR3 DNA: TGTGCTACCGCGGGGGAGAGGACTGAAGCTTTCTTT
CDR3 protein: CATAGERTEAFF

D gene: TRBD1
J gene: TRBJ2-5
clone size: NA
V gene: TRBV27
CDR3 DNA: TGTGCCAGCGGAGACAGGGGGCTTTTCTTGCACGGAGAGACCCAGTGCTTC
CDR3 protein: CASGDRGLFLHGETQCF

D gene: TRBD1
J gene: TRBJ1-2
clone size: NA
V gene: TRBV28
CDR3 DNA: TGTGCCAGCAACATTGACAGGGGGACCCCCACCTTC
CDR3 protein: CASNIDRGTPTF

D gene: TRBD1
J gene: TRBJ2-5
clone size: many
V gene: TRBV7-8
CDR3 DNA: TGTGCCAGCAGCCCCCGGACAGGGGAGCAAGAGACCCAGTACTTC
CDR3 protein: CASSPRTGEQETQYF

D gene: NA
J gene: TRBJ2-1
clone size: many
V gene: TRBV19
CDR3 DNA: TGTGCCAGTAGATCCGGGACTCTCTTAGGGAATGAGCAGTTCTTC
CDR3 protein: CASRSGTLLGNEQFF